A single sample gave rise to the 19 T cell receptor beta chains below, sequenced in a study of cytomegalovirus exposure and HLA in healthy donors. The PCR ran on 60 Vbeta and 13 Jbeta primers. Sequencing was performed with immunoSEQ multiplex PCR; in TCRdb, only in-frame clones are kept and a portion is missing. The sample consists of under 150,000 clones, approximately 86% of them appearing once. The sequenced sample was PBMCs. The receptors come from a boy aged 5-17 years in good health and CMV-seronegative.

The J gene is TRBJ1-2, the V gene TRBV2; 8 nucleotides match TRBD1. This CDR3 region has 14 residues. The germline CDR1 and CDR2 sequences are SNHLY and FYNNEI. V was clipped by 4 bases and J by 7 bases; unmatched bases: 8. The CDR3 sequence: CASSVDRAGGGYTF. CDR3 in DNA: TGTGCCAGCAGTGTGGACAGGGCAGGTGGTGGCTACACCTTC. Together with reference TRBV2 and TRBJ1-2, the CDR3 gives the full variable domain: EPEVTQTPSHQVTQMGQEVILRCVPISNHLYFYWYRQILGQKVEFLVSFYNNEISEKSEIFDDQFSVERPDGSNFTLKIRSTKLEDSAMYFCASSVDRAGGGYTFGSGTRLTVV.

In this sample, this clone turned up a few times. This sequence joins TRBV6-5 and TRBJ1-2; 7 bases are shared with TRBD1. J was trimmed by 5 bases and V by 11 bases; bases with no gene match: 17. CDR1 and CDR2 (germline): MNHEY, SVGAGI. This CDR3 is 15 amino acids long. The CDR3 DNA reads TGTGCCGTAAGAATTCCGGCAGGGGGTCTTTATGGCTACACCTTC. Translated: CAVRIPAGGLYGYTF.

The gene calls are TRBV11-2 and TRBJ2-5, with 7 bases lining up with TRBD1. The CDR3 contains 14 residues. The trim removed 5 bases at V and 3 bases at J, leaving 6 bases unmatched. Germline values: CDR1 SGHAT, CDR2 FQNNGV. CDR3 region: CASSPGTAKETQYF. The CDR3, as DNA: TGTGCCAGCAGCCCAGGGACAGCTAAAGAGACCCAGTACTTC.

The chain joins TRBV6-6 to TRBJ1-1, with a possible D match to TRBD1 (5 bases). The germline gives CDR1 MNHNY, CDR2 SVGAGI (reference sequence). CDR3 size: 13 residues. Trimming shortened V by 6 bases and J by 5 bases, and 13 bases separated the two germline ends. The CDR3 loop reads CASSVRGETEAFF. In DNA form, the CDR3 reads TGTGCCAGCAGCGTAAGGGGTGAGACTGAAGCTTTCTTT.

The chain uses TRBV19 and TRBJ1-6; TRBD1 matches at 9 bases. Trimming removed 5 bases from V and 7 bases from J; junction bases left unmatched: 6. From germline, CDR1 is LNHDA and CDR2 SQIVND (reference sequence). The length of the CDR3 is 15 residues. The CDR3 spells CASSAIDRGNSPLHF. The CDR3 region has the DNA TGTGCCAGTAGTGCCATCGACAGGGGGAATTCACCCCTCCACTTT.

The chain recombines TRBV19 with TRBJ1-2, with TRBD1 as a possible D gene (5 bases). V was shortened by 3 bases and J by 7 bases, with 18 bases between the two germline ends. This CDR3 region has 15 residues. CDR1 and CDR2 (germline): LNHDA, SQIVND (reference sequence). The DNA for the CDR3 is TGTGCCAGTAGTATGATCTCTGGGGGGAATAGTGGCTACACCTTC. It is translated as CASSMISGGNSGYTF.

The chain has TRBV6-5 and TRBJ1-1, with 9 bases lining up with TRBD1. V lost 2 bases and J lost 3; bases outside the gene matches: 7. The CDR3 sequence is 16 residues long. Germline V gene sequence: CDR1 MNHEY, CDR2 SVGAGI. CDR3 residues: CASSYVGQGGDTEAFF. CDR3 DNA sequence: TGTGCCAGCAGTTACGTGGGACAGGGAGGAGACACTGAAGCTTTCTTT.

The rearrangement uses TRBV6-5 and TRBJ2-7; TRBD1 matches at 7 bases. Losses at the gene ends were 7 bases for V and 2 bases for J; bases not matched to a gene: 11. The CDR3 is 15 amino acids. Germline loops: CDR1 MNHEY, CDR2 SVGAGI. CDR3 DNA: TGTGCCAGCAAAAAAGACAGGGCGGCACCCTACGAGCAGTACTTC. It is translated as CASKKDRAAPYEQYF.

V gene TRBV4-3 combines with J gene TRBJ1-3; D uncertain. Trimming shortened V by 1 base and J by 4 bases, and 5 bases separated the two germline ends. In germline, CDR1 is LGHNA, CDR2 YSLEER. The CDR3 contains 13 residues. DNA for the CDR3: TGCGCCAGCAGCCAAGTCGGGGGAAACACCATATATTTT. Encoded protein: CASSQVGGNTIYF.

The rearrangement uses TRBV18 and TRBJ2-7, with 7 bases fitting TRBD2. Germline CDR1 KGHSH, CDR2 LQKENI. The CDR3 is 13 amino acids. After removal of 3 bases from V and 6 bases from J, the junction contained 5 bases not matched to a gene. In DNA, the CDR3 is TGTGCCAGCTCACCGGGAGGGACCGGCGAGCAGTACTTC. It yields the protein CASSPGGTGEQYF.

The rearrangement links TRBV18 to TRBJ1-5; TRBD1 matches 10 bases. Germline CDR1 and CDR2: KGHSH and LQKENI. The V segment lost 5 bases and the J segment 5 bases; nucleotides outside the gene matches: 9. The CDR3 spans 16 residues. The CDR3 bases are TGTGCCAGCTCATTGGGACAGGGGCGTATGTATCAGCCCCAGCATTTT. Encoded protein: CASSLGQGRMYQPQHF.

This chain joins TRBV14 and TRBJ2-1, with D possibly being TRBD2 (6 bases). This CDR3 region has 15 residues. V was clipped by 4 bases and J by 6 bases, with 16 bases between them. Germline lookup yields CDR1 SGHDN and CDR2 FVKESK. As DNA, the CDR3 is TGTGCCAGCAGCCGCGGAGGGCTGGTGTTCAATGAGCAGTTCTTC. It specifies CASSRGGLVFNEQFF. The whole variable domain, remainder taken from reference TRBV14 and TRBJ2-1, is EAGVTQFPSHSVIEKGQTVTLRCDPISGHDNLYWYRRVMGKEIKFLLHFVKESKQDESGMPNNRFLAERTGGTYSTLKVQPAELEDSGVYFCASSRGGLVFNEQFFGPGTRLTVL.

The genes are TRBV6-5 and TRBJ1-1; TRBD1 might be the D (5 bases). This CDR3 has 12 residues. From germline, CDR1 is MNHEY and CDR2 SVGAGI. Trimming took off 5 bases at V and 3 bases at J, with 7 bases between the two ends. CDR3 loop: CASSDRYTEAFF. The CDR3 DNA reads TGTGCCAGCAGTGACAGATACACTGAAGCTTTCTTT.

This clone was seen a few times. J is TRBJ2-7 and V is TRBV27; a possible D gene is TRBD1 (6 bases). In germline, CDR1 is MNHEY, CDR2 SMNVEV (reference sequence). V lost 8 bases, J lost 12 bases, and 20 bases lay in between. The CDR3 has 12 residues. CDR3 in DNA: TGTGCCAGCCGCCTAGGTGGGGGACATCTGTACTTC. As protein: CASRLGGGHLYF.

The chain combines TRBV20-1 with TRBJ2-1; D unclear. This CDR3 region has 11 residues. Germline assignment: CDR1 DFQATT and CDR2 SNEGSKA (reference sequence). With 5 bases removed from V and 8 bases from J, the gap between germline ends came to 10 bases. The CDR3 region has the DNA TGCAGTGCTTCCCAAGCATATGAGCAGTTCTTC. It translates to CSASQAYEQFF.

The V call is TRBV7-9, the J call TRBJ1-6; 8 positions agree with TRBD1. V lost 4 bases and J lost 7; bases outside the gene matches: 3. This CDR3 is built from 14 residues. The germline V gene has CDR1 SEHNR and CDR2 FQNEAQ (reference sequence). The CDR3 sequence is CASSYRDRNSPLHF. Written as DNA, the CDR3 is TGTGCCAGCAGCTACCGGGACAGGAATTCACCCCTCCACTTT.

DNA of the CDR3: TGTGCCAGCAGCCCCCGGGACAGGGATGGCTACACCTTC. It specifies CASSPRDRDGYTF. This chain connects TRBV7-2 to TRBJ1-2, with 9 bases that match TRBD1. The CDR3 runs 13 residues. Per the germline V gene, CDR1 is SGHTA and CDR2 is FQGNSA. V lost 5 bases and J lost 6; bases outside the gene matches: 4.

The gene calls are TRBV7-9 and TRBJ2-2; TRBD1 matches at 7 bases. CDR3 size: 18 residues. V dropped 4 bases and J dropped 6; count of bases not matched to a gene: 17. Germline CDR1 is SEHNR and CDR2 is FQNEAQ (reference sequence). CDR3: CASSSSHGTDVRAGELFF. The CDR3 coding sequence is TGTGCCAGCAGCTCCTCTCATGGGACAGACGTCAGAGCCGGGGAGCTGTTTTTT.

The rearrangement links TRBV5-6 to TRBJ1-1, with D tentatively TRBD1 (6 bases). Germline V gene data show CDR1 as SGHDT and CDR2 as YYEEEE. The CDR3 sequence is 14 residues long. Trimming took off 3 bases at V and 6 bases at J, with 15 bases between the two ends. CDR3 DNA sequence: TGTGCCAGCAGCTCCGAAACAGGGCGAGCTGAAGCTTTCTTT. Protein sequence: CASSSETGRAEAFF.